The 8 T cell receptor beta chains given below trace back to one sample, sequenced in a study of cytotoxic CD8 clonotypes in ibrutinib-treated CLL (dated by TCRdb to about 2021). Sample time point, as interpreted from the label and publication: progressive disease on ibrutinib. Libraries came from the immunoSEQ multiplex PCR assay. Not all clones reach the TCRdb copy of this immuneACCESS table, which keeps in-frame sequences only. Checked studies attribute under half of the gap to unresolved V genes and leave the rest unexplained. This sample gives 250,000 to 350,000 clones in total; roughly four fifths of them show up just once. Around 5.1% of the sample is in the top ten clones. The specimen was PBMCs, collected at disease progression, from a patient treated with ibrutinib. The receptor source for this set is a human donor with chronic lymphocytic leukemia.

This clone is a singleton in its sample. This chain connects TRBV5-1 to TRBJ1-2; D gene unclear. Germline CDR1 is SGHRS and CDR2 is YFSETQ. Trimming cost V 0 bases and J 4 bases, with 19 bases left between them. CDR3 length: 17 residues. Written as DNA, the CDR3 is TGCGCCAGCAGCTTGGGGAGGTCTCGACCGCTCAGCTATGGCTACACCTTC. This gives the protein CASSLGRSRPLSYGYTF.

The chain carries TRBV27 and TRBJ2-6; TRBD1 agrees at 7 bases. CDR3 length: 17 amino acids. The germline V gene encodes CDR1 MNHEY and CDR2 SMNVEV (reference sequence). J lost 0 bases, V lost 5 bases, and 7 bases had no gene match. The CDR3 DNA is TGTGCCAGCAGTAGCCGGGACAGAAGCTCTGGGGCCAACGTCCTGACTTTC. Protein: CASSSRDRSSGANVLTF.

The CDR3 is CASSLEGVANEKLFF. The CDR3 DNA is TGTGCCAGCAGCTTAGAAGGGGTGGCTAATGAAAAACTGTTTTTT. The rearrangement uses TRBV7-6 and TRBJ1-4, with a tentative D call TRBD1 (5 bases). Looked up from germline, CDR1 is SGHVS and CDR2 is FNYEAQ. The CDR3 runs to 15 residues. V was trimmed by 1 base and J by 3 bases, leaving 9 bases between them.

The V call is TRBV6-5, the J call TRBJ2-7; 9 nucleotides agree with TRBD1. The CDR3 covers 14 residues. Germline V CDR1 and CDR2: MNHEY, SVGAGI. Trimming took 6 bases from V and 6 from J; bases not matched to a gene: 9. CDR3 residues: CASRRDRAVSEQYF. The CDR3 coding sequence is TGTGCCAGCAGGCGGGACAGGGCCGTCTCCGAGCAGTACTTC.

In DNA form, the CDR3 reads TGCGCCAGCAGCCGCGAGGGAGGGGCCTACACAGATACGCAGTATTTT. Translated: CASSREGGAYTDTQYF. V gene TRBV5-1 combines with J gene TRBJ2-3; 7 bases agree with TRBD2. Germline V CDR1 and CDR2: SGHRS, YFSETQ. V gave up 4 bases and J gave up 2 bases; unmatched junction bases: 10. The CDR3 sequence is 16 residues long. The full variable domain, rest sourced from reference TRBV5-1 and TRBJ2-3, is KAGVTQTPRYLIKTRGQQVTLSCSPISGHRSVSWYQQTPGQGLQFLFEYFSETQRNKGNFPGRFSGRQFSNSRSEMNVSTLELGDSALYLCASSREGGAYTDTQYFGPGTRLTVL.

This clone has just one count. The J gene is TRBJ2-2, the V gene TRBV5-1; no reliable D call. Germline CDR1 SGHRS, CDR2 YFSETQ. There are 15 residues in the CDR3. Trimming shortened V by 4 bases and J by 4 bases, and 14 bases separated the two germline ends. CDR3 region: CASSPWWASTGELFF. The DNA of the CDR3 is TGCGCCAGCAGCCCCTGGTGGGCCTCCACCGGGGAGCTGTTTTTT.

The sample holds one count of this clone. The V and J genes are TRBV5-4 and TRBJ2-7, with D perhaps matching TRBD1 or TRBD2 (5 bases each). The ends were cut back, 3 bases at V and 2 bases at J, with 15 bases in the middle. The CDR3 has 15 residues. Germline V gives CDR1 SGHNT, CDR2 YYREEE (reference sequence). CDR3 in DNA: TGTGCCAGCAGCTCCGGGACCCGCCGGCCCTACGAGCAGTACTTC. As protein: CASSSGTRRPYEQYF.

This clone was found a few times. The V call is TRBV6-1, the J call TRBJ1-1; D not resolved. Germline loops: CDR1 MNHNS, CDR2 SASEGT. The ends were cut back, 5 bases at V and 5 bases at J, with 18 bases in the middle. The CDR3 has 15 residues. The CDR3 region has the DNA TGTGCCAGCAGTCCCAAGAGTGGATCGGGGACTGAAGCTTTCTTT. Its translation is CASSPKSGSGTEAFF.